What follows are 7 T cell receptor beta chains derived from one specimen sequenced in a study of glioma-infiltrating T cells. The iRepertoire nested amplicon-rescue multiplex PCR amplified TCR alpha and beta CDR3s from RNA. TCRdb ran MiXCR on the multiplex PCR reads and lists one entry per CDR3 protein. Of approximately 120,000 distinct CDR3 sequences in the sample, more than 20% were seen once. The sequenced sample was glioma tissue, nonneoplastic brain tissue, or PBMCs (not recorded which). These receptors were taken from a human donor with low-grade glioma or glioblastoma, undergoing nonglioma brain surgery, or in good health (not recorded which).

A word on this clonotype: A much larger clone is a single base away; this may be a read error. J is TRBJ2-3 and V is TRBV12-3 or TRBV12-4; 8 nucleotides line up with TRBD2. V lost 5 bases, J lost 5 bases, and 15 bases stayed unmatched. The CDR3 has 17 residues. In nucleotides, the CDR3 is TGTGCCAGCAGTGACGCCGCGGGGGGCCTGACCCTAGATACGCAGTATTTT. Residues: CASSDAAGGLTLDTQYF.

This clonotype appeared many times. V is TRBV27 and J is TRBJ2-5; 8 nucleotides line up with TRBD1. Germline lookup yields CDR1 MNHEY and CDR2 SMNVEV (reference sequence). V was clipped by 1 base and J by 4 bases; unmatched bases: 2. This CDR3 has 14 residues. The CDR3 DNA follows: TGTGCCAGCAGTTTATTCGGGACAGGAGAGACCCAGTACTTC. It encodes CASSLFGTGETQYF.

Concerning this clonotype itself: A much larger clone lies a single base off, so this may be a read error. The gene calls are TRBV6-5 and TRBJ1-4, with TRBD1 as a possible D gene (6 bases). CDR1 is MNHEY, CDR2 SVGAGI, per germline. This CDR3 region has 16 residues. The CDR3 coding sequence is TGTGCCAGCAGTTACCAAGCGGGGGGCGTAAATGAAAAACTGTCTTTT. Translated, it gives CASSYQAGGVNEKLSF.

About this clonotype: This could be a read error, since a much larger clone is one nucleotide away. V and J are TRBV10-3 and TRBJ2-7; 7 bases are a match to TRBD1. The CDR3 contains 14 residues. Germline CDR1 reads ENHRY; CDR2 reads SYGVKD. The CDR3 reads CASSDRQGSYEQYF. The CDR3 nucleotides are TGTGCCAGCAGTGACCGACAGGGCTCCTACGAGCAGTACTTC.

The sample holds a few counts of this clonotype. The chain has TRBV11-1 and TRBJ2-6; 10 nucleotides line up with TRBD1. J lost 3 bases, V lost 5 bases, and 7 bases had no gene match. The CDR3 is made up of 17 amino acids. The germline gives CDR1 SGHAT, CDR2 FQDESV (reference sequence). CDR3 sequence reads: CASSVRDRGGGANVLTF. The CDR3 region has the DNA TGTGCCAGCAGCGTCCGGGACAGGGGCGGTGGGGCCAACGTCCTGACTTTC.

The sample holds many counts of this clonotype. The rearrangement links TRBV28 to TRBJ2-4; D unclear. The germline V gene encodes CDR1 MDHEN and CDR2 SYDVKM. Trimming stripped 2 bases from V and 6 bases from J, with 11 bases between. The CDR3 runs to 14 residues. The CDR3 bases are TGTGCCAGCAGTTTAACGGGTGGGCGAAACATTCAGTACTTC. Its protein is CASSLTGGRNIQYF.

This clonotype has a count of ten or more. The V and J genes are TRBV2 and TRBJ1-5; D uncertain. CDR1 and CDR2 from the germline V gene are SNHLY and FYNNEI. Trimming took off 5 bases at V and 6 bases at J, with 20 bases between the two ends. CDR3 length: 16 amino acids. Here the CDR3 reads CASSYFEHPTGQPQHF. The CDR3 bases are TGTGCCAGCAGTTATTTCGAACATCCAACGGGTCAGCCCCAGCATTTT.